The 17 T cell receptor beta chains given below trace back to one sample, sequenced in a study of T cells after yellow fever vaccination. TCRdb used MiXCR to reprocess the 5' RACE reads, holding one entry per CDR3 protein. The table has 600,000 to 750,000 distinct CDR3 sequences, 12% seen once; the top ten hold under 15%. This sample comprised PBMCs, obtained on the day of the yellow fever booster vaccination. The receptors here all came from a man aged 25-45 years who received the YFV17D yellow fever vaccine.

The chain is built from TRBV15 and TRBJ2-7; D is possibly TRBD2 (6 bases). Germline CDR1 is LNHNV and CDR2 is YYDKDF (reference sequence). Trimming took off 1 base at V and 7 bases at J, with 20 bases between the two ends. The CDR3 is 16 residues long. The CDR3 bases are TGTGCCACCAGCAGAGCCGGTGGCGGCGGGAATGTGGAGCAGTACTTC. The encoded protein is CATSRAGGGGNVEQYF.

This chain's CDR3 is CATSEPAKQETQYF. CDR3 coding DNA: TGTGCCACCAGTGAGCCGGCGAAACAAGAGACCCAGTACTTC. The chain combines TRBV24-1 with TRBJ2-5; D ambiguous. The germline V gene has CDR1 KGHDR and CDR2 SFDVKD. Trimming pared 4 bases from V and 2 bases from J, leaving 10 bases between. CDR3 length: 14 amino acids.

This clonotype was detected a few times. The CDR3 region is CASSFVEGASGANVLTF. In nucleotides, the CDR3 is TGTGCCAGCAGTTTCGTGGAGGGGGCCTCTGGGGCCAACGTCCTGACTTTC. This chain links TRBV27 with TRBJ2-6, with a tentative D call TRBD1 (7 bases). The germline V gene has CDR1 MNHEY and CDR2 SMNVEV (reference sequence). Trimming cost V 3 bases and J 0 bases, with 12 bases left between them. The CDR3 sequence is 17 residues long.

The CDR3 loop reads CASSEGDWARVREKLFF. CDR3 in DNA: TGTGCCAGCAGTGAAGGGGATTGGGCCAGGGTTCGGGAAAAACTGTTTTTT. The chain has TRBV25-1 and TRBJ1-4, with D possibly TRBD1 on 5 matching bases. This CDR3 contains 17 residues. Germline lookup yields CDR1 MGHDK and CDR2 SYGVNS. The ends were cut back, 2 bases at V and 8 bases at J, with 21 bases in the middle. Using reference TRBV25-1 and TRBJ1-4 for the parts outside the CDR3, the full variable domain is EADIYQTPRYLVIGTGKKITLECSQTMGHDKMYWYQQDPGMELHLIHYSYGVNSTEKGDLSSESTVSRIRTEHFPLTLESARPSHTSQYLCASSEGDWARVREKLFFGSGTQLSVL.

The chain joins TRBV5-1 to TRBJ2-3; 11 bases map to TRBD2. The CDR3 contains 15 residues. After removal of 7 bases from V and 2 bases from J, the junction contained 6 bases not matched to a gene. Per the germline V gene, CDR1 is SGHRS and CDR2 is YFSETQ. CDR3 DNA sequence: TGCGCCAGCGGCGGACTAGCGGGTACCACAGATACGCAGTATTTT. This encodes CASGGLAGTTDTQYF.

This clonotype was counted a few times. The chain couples TRBV20-1 to TRBJ2-1; 8 bases are a match to TRBD2. The V gene end was trimmed by 3 bases and the J gene end by 6 bases; junction bases not matched to a gene: 10. CDR3 length: 15 amino acids. CDR1 and CDR2 from the germline V gene are DFQATT and SNEGSKA (reference sequence). DNA of the CDR3: TGCAGTGCTAGGAGAGGCGGGAGGCCTGGCAATGAGCAGTTCTTC. Residues: CSARRGGRPGNEQFF.

This clonotype appeared a few times. V gene TRBV10-3 combines with J gene TRBJ2-2; a weak D match, TRBD2 (5 bases). CDR1 is ENHRY, CDR2 SYGVKD, per germline. V lost 2 bases and J lost 1, with 11 bases in between. This CDR3 is 16 amino acids long. CDR3 sequence: CAISERASRNTGELFF. The CDR3 DNA reads as TGTGCCATCAGTGAGCGGGCTAGCAGGAACACCGGGGAGCTGTTTTTT.

This clonotype was recorded a few times. V gene TRBV24-1 combines with J gene TRBJ2-7; tentatively, D is TRBD1 (6 bases). The V and J ends lost 12 bases and 2 bases respectively, with 25 bases between them. CDR3 length equals 16 residues. The germline V gene encodes CDR1 KGHDR and CDR2 SFDVKD. The CDR3 reads CAPLTLHGTYTYEQYF. CDR3 nucleotide sequence: TGTGCCCCCTTGACCCTCCACGGGACATACACCTACGAGCAGTACTTC.

This clonotype was seen only a few times. The chain is built from TRBV10-3 and TRBJ1-1; D may be TRBD1 (6 bases). Germline CDR1 is ENHRY and CDR2 is SYGVKD. The CDR3 covers 15 residues. V dropped 3 bases and J dropped 5 bases, with 16 bases sitting between them. CDR3 in DNA: TGTGCCATCAGTGACAGGGACAAAGATGTAACTGAAGCTTTCTTT. This sequence encodes CAISDRDKDVTEAFF.

As DNA, the CDR3 is TGTGCCAGCTCACCACCATTAGGGTTAGAGACCCAGTACTTC. It is translated as CASSPPLGLETQYF. This chain connects TRBV18 to TRBJ2-5; D is undetermined. Germline CDR1 is KGHSH and CDR2 is LQKENI. The CDR3 is 14 amino acids. With 0 bases removed from V and 4 bases from J, the gap between germline ends came to 9 bases.

The chain joins TRBV5-1 to TRBJ1-4, with D possibly TRBD1 on 6 matching bases. Trimming took off 4 bases at V and 8 bases at J, with 15 bases between the two ends. Germline CDR1 and CDR2: SGHRS and YFSETQ. The CDR3 length is 14 residues. The CDR3 here is CASSLGHDAEKLFF. The CDR3 DNA follows: TGCGCCAGCAGCCTGGGACATGATGCCGAAAAACTGTTTTTT.

The chain's CDR3 is CSAARDRGPMNTGELFF. The DNA for the CDR3 is TGCAGTGCAGCCCGGGACAGGGGGCCAATGAACACCGGGGAGCTGTTTTTT. The V call is TRBV20-1, the J call TRBJ2-2; 12 bases match TRBD1. CDR3 size: 17 residues. CDR1 is DFQATT, CDR2 SNEGSKA, per germline (reference sequence). The V and J ends lost 6 bases and 1 base, in that order; junction bases with no gene match: 9.

The table lists this clonotype with a few counts. This rearrangement joins TRBV5-1 to TRBJ2-7, with a weak D call TRBD2 (6 bases). CDR3 length equals 15 residues. Trimming took off 0 bases at V and 5 bases at J, with 15 bases between the two ends. Germline CDR1 SGHRS, CDR2 YFSETQ. The CDR3 DNA reads TGCGCCAGCAGCTTGGATATCGGGAGCCTGAACGAGCAGTACTTC. Its protein is CASSLDIGSLNEQYF.

There are a few counts of this clonotype. The chain couples TRBV13 to TRBJ1-3, with D hard to call. CDR1 and CDR2 from the germline V gene are PRHDT and FYEKMQ (reference sequence). V lost 5 bases, J lost 0 bases, and 14 bases lay in between. The CDR3 spans 16 residues. The CDR3 loop reads CASSGRRSVSGNTIYF. In nucleotides, the CDR3 is TGTGCCAGCAGCGGAAGGCGCTCGGTCTCTGGAAACACCATATATTTT. Filled out from reference TRBV13 and TRBJ1-3, the complete variable domain reads AAGVIQSPRHLIKEKRETATLKCYPIPRHDTVYWYQQGPGQDPQFLISFYEKMQSDKGSIPDRFSAQQFSDYHSELNMSSLELGDSALYFCASSGRRSVSGNTIYFGEGSWLTVV.

In this sample, this clonotype turned up a few times. The genes are TRBV7-6 and TRBJ2-1; no definite D call. Trimming took 4 bases from V and 7 from J, leaving 11 bases between them. Germline V CDR1 and CDR2: SGHVS, FNYEAQ. This CDR3 comprises 13 residues. For the CDR3, the DNA is TGTGCCAGCAGCTCAAGGTTCGTTAATGAGCAGTTCTTC. Translation gives CASSSRFVNEQFF.

The table lists this clonotype with a few counts. The chain has TRBV6-1 and TRBJ2-7, with 7 bases fitting TRBD2. The CDR3 runs 14 residues. Trimming at V came to 6 bases and at J to 3 bases, leaving 8 bases not matched to a gene. Germline lookup yields CDR1 MNHNS and CDR2 SASEGT. The CDR3 loop reads CASRKGSGGYEQYF. The CDR3 nucleotides are TGTGCCAGCAGAAAGGGATCGGGAGGCTACGAGCAGTACTTC.

V usage is TRBV12-3 or TRBV12-4 and J usage is TRBJ1-2, with 11 bases that match TRBD1. V shed 4 bases, J shed 5 bases, and the junction held 9 bases outside the gene matches. CDR3 length: 16 amino acids. Written as DNA, the CDR3 is TGTGCCAGCAGTTCCCGGACAGGGGGCGAGTCTTATGGCTACACCTTC. This encodes CASSSRTGGESYGYTF.